The T cell receptor (beta chain) under discussion was sequenced for a study of cytomegalovirus exposure and HLA in healthy donors. Study-wide context: Tens of millions of unique TCRs from HLA-typed donors made up an early data release.

13 Jbeta primers and 60 Vbeta primers were used for the PCR. Assay: immunoSEQ multiplex PCR; the TCRdb copy retains only in-frame clones and omits some. The repertoire shows some 33,000 clones; the top ten hold around 5%. The CDR3 runs 14 residues. The ends lost 5 bases at V and 0 bases at J; junction bases unmatched: 3. Germline loops: CDR1 MNHEY, CDR2 SVGAGI. Every donor was a healthy person donating bone marrow. J is TRBJ2-7 and V is TRBV6-5, with 8 nucleotides matching TRBD1. This receptor was obtained from a female donor in good health and CMV-seronegative. Sequencing was performed on PBMCs. This CDR3 reads CASSPQGGSYEQYF. The CDR3 coding sequence is TGTGCCAGCAGTCCACAGGGGGGCTCCTACGAGCAGTACTTC.